This T cell receptor beta chain was retrieved from a study of response to subunit inactivated influenza vaccine. Trimming removed 0 bases from V and 5 bases from J, with 25 bases in between. This CDR3 has 18 amino acids. Germline-derived CDR1 and CDR2 are DFQATT and SNEGSKA (reference sequence). TCRdb re-analysed the RT-PCR reads in MiXCR, keeping a single row per CDR3 protein. The sample has almost 600,000 distinct CDR3 sequences, less than 15% seen once. This clonotype was seen a single time. The sequencing here drew on PBMCs from blood, taken 12 days after vaccination. The clonotype originates from a man aged 50 to 59 who received an inactivated influenza vaccine. The chain links TRBV20-1 to TRBJ1-1; a weak D match, TRBD1 (5 bases). CDR3: CSARDLRRPRRGNTEAFF. The CDR3 DNA reads TGCAGTGCTAGAGATCTACGTCGACCTCGAAGGGGTAATACTGAAGCTTTCTTT.